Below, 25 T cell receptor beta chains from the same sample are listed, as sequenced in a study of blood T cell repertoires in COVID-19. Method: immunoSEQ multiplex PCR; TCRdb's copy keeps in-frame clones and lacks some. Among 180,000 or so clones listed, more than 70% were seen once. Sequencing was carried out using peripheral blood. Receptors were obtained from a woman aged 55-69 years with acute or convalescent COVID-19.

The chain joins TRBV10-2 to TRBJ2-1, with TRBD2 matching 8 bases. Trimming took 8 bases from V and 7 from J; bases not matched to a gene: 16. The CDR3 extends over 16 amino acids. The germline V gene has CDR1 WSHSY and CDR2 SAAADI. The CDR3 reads CASGFGNSGIKNEQFF. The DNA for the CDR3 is TGCGCCAGCGGGTTCGGTAATAGCGGGATCAAGAATGAGCAGTTCTTC.

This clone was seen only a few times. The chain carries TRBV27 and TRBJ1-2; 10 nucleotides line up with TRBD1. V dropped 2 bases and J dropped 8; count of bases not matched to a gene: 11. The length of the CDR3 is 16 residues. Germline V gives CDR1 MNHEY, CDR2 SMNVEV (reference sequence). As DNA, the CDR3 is TGTGCCAGCAGTTTAGACCATCGACAGGGGGCGGGGGGCTACACCTTC. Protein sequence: CASSLDHRQGAGGYTF.

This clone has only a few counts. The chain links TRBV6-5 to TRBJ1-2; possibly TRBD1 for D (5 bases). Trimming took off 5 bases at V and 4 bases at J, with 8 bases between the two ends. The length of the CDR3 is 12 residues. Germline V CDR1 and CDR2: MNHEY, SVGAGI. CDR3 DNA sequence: TGTGCCAGCAGTCGGCAGGGCTATGGCTACACCTTC. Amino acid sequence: CASSRQGYGYTF.

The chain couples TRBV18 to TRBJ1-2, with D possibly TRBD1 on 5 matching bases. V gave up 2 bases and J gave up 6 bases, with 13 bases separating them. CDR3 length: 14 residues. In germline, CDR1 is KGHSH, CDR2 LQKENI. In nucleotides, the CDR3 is TGTGCCAGCTCACCAAGGGTAGGGGCAGATGGCTACACCTTC. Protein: CASSPRVGADGYTF.

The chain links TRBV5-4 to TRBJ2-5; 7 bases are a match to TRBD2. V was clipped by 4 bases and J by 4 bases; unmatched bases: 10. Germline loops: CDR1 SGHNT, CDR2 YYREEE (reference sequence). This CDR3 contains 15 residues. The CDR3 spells CASSPRAGVAETQYF. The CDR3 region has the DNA TGTGCCAGCAGCCCGAGGGCGGGAGTAGCAGAGACCCAGTACTTC.

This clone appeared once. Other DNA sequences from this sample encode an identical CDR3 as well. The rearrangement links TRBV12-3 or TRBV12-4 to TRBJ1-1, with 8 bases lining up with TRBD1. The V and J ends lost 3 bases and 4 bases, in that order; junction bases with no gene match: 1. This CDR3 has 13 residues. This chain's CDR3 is CASSLGTGTEAFF. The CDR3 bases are TGTGCCAGCAGTTTGGGGACAGGCACTGAAGCTTTCTTT.

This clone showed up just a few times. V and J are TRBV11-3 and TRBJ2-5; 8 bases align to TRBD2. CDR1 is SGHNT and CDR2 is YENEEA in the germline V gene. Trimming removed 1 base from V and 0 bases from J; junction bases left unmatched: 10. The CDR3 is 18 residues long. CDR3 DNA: TGTGCCAGCAGCTTAGGACTAACTAGCGGAGAGTACCAAGAGACCCAGTACTTC. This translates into CASSLGLTSGEYQETQYF.

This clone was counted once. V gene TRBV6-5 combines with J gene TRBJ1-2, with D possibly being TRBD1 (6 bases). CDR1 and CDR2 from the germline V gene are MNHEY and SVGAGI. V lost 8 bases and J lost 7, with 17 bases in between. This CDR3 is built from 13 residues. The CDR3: CASGDMTFSGYTF. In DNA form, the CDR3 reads TGTGCCAGCGGGGACATGACATTTAGTGGCTACACCTTC.

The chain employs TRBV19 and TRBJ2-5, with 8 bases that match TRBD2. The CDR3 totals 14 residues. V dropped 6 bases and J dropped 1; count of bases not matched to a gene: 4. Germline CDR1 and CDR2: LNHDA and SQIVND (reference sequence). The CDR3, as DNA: TGTGCCAGTAGCCTCGGGGGGGTCCAAGAGACCCAGTACTTC. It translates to CASSLGGVQETQYF.

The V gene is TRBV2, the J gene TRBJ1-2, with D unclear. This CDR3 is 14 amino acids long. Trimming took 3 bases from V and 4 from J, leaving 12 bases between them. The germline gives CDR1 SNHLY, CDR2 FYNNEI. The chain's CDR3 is CASSDGGLSYGYTF. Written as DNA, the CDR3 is TGTGCCAGCAGTGACGGCGGCCTCTCCTATGGCTACACCTTC.

CDR3 sequence: CASSFREGETQYF. DNA for the CDR3: TGCGCCAGCAGCTTCAGGGAGGGAGAGACCCAGTACTTC. The chain joins TRBV5-1 to TRBJ2-5, with 7 bases identical to TRBD2. V dropped 2 bases and J dropped 4; count of bases not matched to a gene: 2. Germline V gene data show CDR1 as SGHRS and CDR2 as YFSETQ. The CDR3 spans 13 residues. Looking up the rest from reference TRBV5-1 and TRBJ2-5 gives the full variable domain: KAGVTQTPRYLIKTRGQQVTLSCSPISGHRSVSWYQQTPGQGLQFLFEYFSETQRNKGNFPGRFSGRQFSNSRSEMNVSTLELGDSALYLCASSFREGETQYFGPGTRLLVL.

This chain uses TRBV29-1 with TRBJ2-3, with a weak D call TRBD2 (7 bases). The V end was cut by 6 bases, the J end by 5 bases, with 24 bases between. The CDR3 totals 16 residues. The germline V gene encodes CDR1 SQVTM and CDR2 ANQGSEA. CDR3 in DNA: TGCAGCGTGGGGGAGGGGGAGCGGCTGGGGAAAGATACGCAGTATTTT. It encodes CSVGEGERLGKDTQYF.

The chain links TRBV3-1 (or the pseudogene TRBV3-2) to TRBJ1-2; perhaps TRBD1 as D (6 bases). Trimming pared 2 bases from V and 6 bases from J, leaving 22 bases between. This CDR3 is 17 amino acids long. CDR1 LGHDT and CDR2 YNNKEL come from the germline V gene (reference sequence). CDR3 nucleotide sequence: TGTGCCAGCAGCCAACCCGGGTGGGGGGGGCGAGTCCATGGCTACACCTTC. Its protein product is CASSQPGWGGRVHGYTF.

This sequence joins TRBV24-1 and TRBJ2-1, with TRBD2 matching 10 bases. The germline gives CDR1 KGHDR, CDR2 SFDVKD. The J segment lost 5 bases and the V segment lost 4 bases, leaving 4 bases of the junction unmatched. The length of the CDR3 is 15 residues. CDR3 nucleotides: TGTGCCACCAGTGACCCAGGACTAGCGGACAATGAGCAGTTCTTC. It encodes CATSDPGLADNEQFF.

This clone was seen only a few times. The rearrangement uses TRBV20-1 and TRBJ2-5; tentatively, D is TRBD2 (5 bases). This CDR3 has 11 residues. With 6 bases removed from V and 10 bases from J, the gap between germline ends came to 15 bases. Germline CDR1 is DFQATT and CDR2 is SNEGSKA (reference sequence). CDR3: CSAGDDWDQYF. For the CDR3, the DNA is TGCAGTGCGGGAGACGACTGGGACCAGTACTTC.

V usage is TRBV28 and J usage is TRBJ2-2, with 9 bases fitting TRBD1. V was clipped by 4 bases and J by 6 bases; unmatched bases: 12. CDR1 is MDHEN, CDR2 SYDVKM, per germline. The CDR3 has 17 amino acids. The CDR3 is CASSSPTGGMLAGELFF. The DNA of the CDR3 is TGTGCCAGCAGTTCGCCGACAGGGGGGATGTTAGCCGGGGAGCTGTTTTTT. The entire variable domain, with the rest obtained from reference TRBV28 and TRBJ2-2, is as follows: DVKVTQSSRYLVKRTGEKVFLECVQDMDHENMFWYRQDPGLGLRLIYFSYDVKMKEKGDIPEGYSVSREKKERFSLILESASTNQTSMYLCASSSPTGGMLAGELFFGEGSRLTVL.

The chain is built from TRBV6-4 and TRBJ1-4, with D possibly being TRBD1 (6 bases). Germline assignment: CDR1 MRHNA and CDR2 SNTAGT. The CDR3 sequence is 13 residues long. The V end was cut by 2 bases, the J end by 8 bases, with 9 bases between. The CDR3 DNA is TGTGCCAGCAGTGACAGGCAGGGGGAAAAACTGTTTTTT. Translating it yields CASSDRQGEKLFF.

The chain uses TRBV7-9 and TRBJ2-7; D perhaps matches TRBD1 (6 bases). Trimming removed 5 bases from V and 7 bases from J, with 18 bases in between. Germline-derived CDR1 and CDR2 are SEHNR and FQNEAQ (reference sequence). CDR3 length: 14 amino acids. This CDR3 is CASSIQGPTREQYF. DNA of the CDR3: TGTGCCAGCAGCATCCAGGGGCCTACGAGGGAGCAGTACTTC.

The CDR3 coding sequence is TGTGCCAGCCAGGGACTAGCGGGGTTTCGGGATGAGCAGTTCTTC. Translated: CASQGLAGFRDEQFF. The chain uses TRBV6-5 and TRBJ2-1; 13 bases fit TRBD2. This CDR3 comprises 15 residues. Germline CDR1 reads MNHEY; CDR2 reads SVGAGI. The junction had 9 bases not matched to a gene; V was cut back by 8 bases and J by 8 bases.

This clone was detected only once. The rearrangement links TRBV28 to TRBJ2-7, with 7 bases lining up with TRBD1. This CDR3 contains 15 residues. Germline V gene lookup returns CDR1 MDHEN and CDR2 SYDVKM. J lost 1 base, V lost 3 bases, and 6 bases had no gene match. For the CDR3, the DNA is TGTGCCAGCAGTTTCAGCGACAGGGTATCCTACGAGCAGTACGTC. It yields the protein CASSFSDRVSYEQYV.

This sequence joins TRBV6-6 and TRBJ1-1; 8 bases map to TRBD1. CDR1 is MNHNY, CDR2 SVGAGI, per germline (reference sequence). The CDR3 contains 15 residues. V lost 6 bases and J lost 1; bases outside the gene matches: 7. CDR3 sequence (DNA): TGTGCCAGCAGGGGGGGACAGGCGGAGAACACTGAAGCTTTCTTT. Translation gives CASRGGQAENTEAFF.

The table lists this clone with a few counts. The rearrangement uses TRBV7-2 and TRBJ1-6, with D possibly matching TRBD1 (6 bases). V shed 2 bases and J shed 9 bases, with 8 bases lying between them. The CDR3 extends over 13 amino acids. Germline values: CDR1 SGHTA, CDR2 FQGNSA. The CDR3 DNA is TGTGCCAGCAGCTTACGGACAGTTTCACCCCTCCACTTT. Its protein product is CASSLRTVSPLHF.

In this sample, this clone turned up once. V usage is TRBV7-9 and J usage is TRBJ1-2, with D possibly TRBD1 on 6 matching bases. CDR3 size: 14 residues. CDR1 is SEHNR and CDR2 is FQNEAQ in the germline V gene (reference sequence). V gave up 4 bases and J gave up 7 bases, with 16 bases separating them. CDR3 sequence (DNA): TGTGCCAGCAGCTACCACCAGGGGACGATTGGCTACACCTTC. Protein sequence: CASSYHQGTIGYTF.

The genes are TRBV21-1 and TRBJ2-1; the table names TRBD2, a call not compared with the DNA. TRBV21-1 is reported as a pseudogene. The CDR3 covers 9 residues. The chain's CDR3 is CASSKDGFF. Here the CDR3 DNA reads TGTGCCAGCAGCAAAGACGGGTTCTTC.

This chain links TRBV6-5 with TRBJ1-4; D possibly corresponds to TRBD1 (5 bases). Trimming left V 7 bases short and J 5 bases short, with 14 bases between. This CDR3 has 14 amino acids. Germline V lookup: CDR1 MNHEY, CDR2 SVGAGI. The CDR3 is CASTDGGANEKLFF. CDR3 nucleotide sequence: TGTGCCAGCACCGACGGAGGGGCAAATGAAAAACTGTTTTTT.